This T cell receptor (beta chain) was found in a study of low-dose radiotherapy and immunotherapy resistance in tumors. For the study at large: Cohort 2 patients were irradiated with 1 Gy every two weeks, reaching 13 Gy over 26 weeks.

TRAV- and TRBV-specific primers, spanning alpha and beta chains, primed first-strand cDNA. The authors amplified TCRs for 20 PCR cycles with a constant-region primer and a V-primer adapter. TCRdb itself ran the reads through MiXCR, one entry per CDR3 protein. This table has around 18,000 distinct CDR3 sequences, 74% appearing once. Donors were dosed with nivolumab and ipilimumab; they also received aspirin, low-dose cyclophosphamide and low-dose radiotherapy. This clonotype was detected only a few times. The CDR3 runs 12 residues. Looked up from germline, CDR1 is MDHEN and CDR2 is SYDVKM. V was shortened by 7 bases and J by 5 bases, with 9 bases between the two germline ends.

This sequence was found in a human donor with advanced metastatic prostate, ovarian, gallbladder or colorectal cancer (not recorded which). This table probably holds off-target reads from a library built for another chain. The rearrangement links TRBV28 to TRBJ1-5; D ambiguous. CDR3: CASKSGDQPQHF. The CDR3 nucleotides are TGTGCCAGCAAATCAGGTGATCAGCCCCAGCATTTT.